The next 18 T cell receptor beta chains were all read from a single sample in a study of Graves' ophthalmopathy and Graves' hyperthyroidism. The authors amplified TCR beta CDR3 regions from RNA transcripts. In the first round, RT-PCR was carried out with HTBI primers, and a multiplex PCR formed the second round. TCRdb ran MiXCR on the multiplex PCR reads and lists one entry per CDR3 protein. This repertoire shows a few hundred thousand distinct CDR3 sequences, about 17% found once; its top ten account for around an eighth. Sequencing used peripheral blood. These receptors were taken from an adult man with Graves' ophthalmopathy.

This clonotype occurred many times. The V call is TRBV9, the J call TRBJ2-7; 8 bases are a match to TRBD2. The V segment lost 5 bases and the J segment 4 bases; nucleotides outside the gene matches: 32. The CDR3 length is 22 residues. Germline lookup yields CDR1 SGDLS and CDR2 YYNGEE. Here the CDR3 reads CASRGPGTSNNGVSNTQYEQYF. CDR3 in DNA: TGTGCCAGCAGGGGCCCCGGGACTAGTAACAACGGAGTCTCAAATACCCAATACGAGCAGTACTTC.

This clonotype was recorded many times. The chain has TRBV11-2 and TRBJ2-5; D may match TRBD1 or TRBD2 (7 bases each). V was trimmed by 3 bases and J by 9 bases, leaving 14 bases between them. Per the germline V gene, CDR1 is SGHAT and CDR2 is FQNNGV. CDR3 length: 13 amino acids. CDR3: CASSFDREGAQYF. DNA for the CDR3: TGTGCCAGCAGCTTCGACAGGGAGGGGGCCCAGTACTTC.

This clonotype appeared many times. The chain is built from TRBV30 and TRBJ1-1, with D possibly TRBD1 on 6 matching bases. Germline values: CDR1 GTSNPN, CDR2 SVGIG (reference sequence). The V end was cut by 3 bases, the J end by 1 base, with 12 bases between. This CDR3 spans 14 amino acids. The CDR3 here is CAWRGDRRNTEAFF. The CDR3 nucleotides are TGTGCCTGGAGGGGAGACAGGAGGAACACTGAAGCTTTCTTT. The whole variable domain, remainder taken from reference TRBV30 and TRBJ1-1, is SQTIHQWPATLVQPVGSPLSLECTVEGTSNPNLYWYRQAAGRGLQLLFYSVGIGQISSEVPQNLSASRPQDRQFILSSKKLLLSDSGFYLCAWRGDRRNTEAFFGQGTRLTVV.

This chain uses TRBV28 with TRBJ2-5, with 10 bases fitting TRBD2. V lost 5 bases to trimming and J lost 4 bases; unmatched junction nucleotides: 7. Germline V gene data show CDR1 as MDHEN and CDR2 as SYDVKM. The CDR3 is made up of 15 amino acids. CDR3 DNA: TGTGCCAGCAGTCCTTTAGCGGGAGGTAGAGAGACCCAGTACTTC. As protein: CASSPLAGGRETQYF.

V usage is TRBV6-4 and J usage is TRBJ1-6, with unresolved D. The V end lost 6 bases, the J end lost 1 base, and 7 bases lay between the germline ends. The CDR3 covers 14 residues. Germline V CDR1 and CDR2: MRHNA, SNTAGT. The CDR3 sequence: CASRPGSYNSPLHF. The DNA of the CDR3 is TGTGCCAGCAGGCCGGGATCCTATAATTCACCCCTCCACTTT.

This clonotype was detected only a few times. This rearrangement joins TRBV12-3 or TRBV12-4 to TRBJ1-2; the D is unclear. V was pared by 0 bases and J by 10 bases, with 9 bases between. The CDR3 contains 12 residues. Here the CDR3 DNA reads TGTGCCAGCAGTTTAGCGCGAGGATTCTACACCTTC. Its protein product is CASSLARGFYTF.

This chain connects TRBV29-1 to TRBJ2-7; tentative D call: TRBD2 (5 bases). Between the trimmed V and J ends, which lost 8 bases and 3 bases, there was a span of 14 bases. CDR1 is SQVTM and CDR2 is ANQGSEA in the germline V gene. The CDR3 has 12 amino acids. CDR3 sequence (DNA): TGCAGCTCATCAGGTCGGGACTACGAGCAGTACTTC. It specifies CSSSGRDYEQYF.

This clonotype was seen many times. The gene calls are TRBV6-2 or TRBV6-3 and TRBJ2-5; no reliable D call. This CDR3 contains 15 residues. Germline loops: CDR1 MNHEY, CDR2 SVGEGT. Trimming took off 6 bases at V and 5 bases at J, with 19 bases between the two ends. The DNA of the CDR3 is TGTGCCAGCAGAAGAACGGAGTCGCAGTTGGAGACCCAGTACTTC. This translates into CASRRTESQLETQYF.

This clonotype appeared a few times. Written as DNA, the CDR3 is TGTGCCAGCAGCCAAGATACCGCAGGGGTCAGGGAGCAGTACTTC. Encoded protein: CASSQDTAGVREQYF. The chain couples TRBV4-2 to TRBJ2-7; tentative D call: TRBD1 (6 bases). Germline values: CDR1 LGHNA, CDR2 YNFKEQ. V was pared by 0 bases and J by 7 bases, with 16 bases between. The CDR3 is 15 amino acids.

The rearrangement joins TRBV6-1 to TRBJ1-1; no clear D gene. The CDR3 runs to 12 residues. Germline-derived CDR1 and CDR2 are MNHNS and SASEGT. The ends were cut back, 6 bases at V and 5 bases at J, with 10 bases in the middle. The CDR3 sequence is CASRRERTEAFF. For the CDR3, the DNA is TGTGCCAGCAGGCGAGAGAGGACTGAAGCTTTCTTT.

This CDR3 is CASKAGDTEAFF. CDR3 sequence (DNA): TGTGCCAGTAAGGCAGGGGACACTGAAGCTTTCTTT. This chain connects TRBV19 to TRBJ1-1; D might be TRBD1 (6 bases). The CDR3 sequence is 12 residues long. CDR1 and CDR2 (germline): LNHDA, SQIVND (reference sequence). V was clipped by 7 bases and J by 3 bases, with 9 bases between them.

The chain recombines TRBV30 with TRBJ2-5; 10 bases are shared with TRBD1. Germline-derived CDR1 and CDR2 are GTSNPN and SVGIG (reference sequence). V was pared by 3 bases and J by 4 bases, with 8 bases of the junction left unmatched. This CDR3 spans 15 amino acids. DNA for the CDR3: TGTGCCTGGAGGAGTGGACAGGGGGGGCGAGAGACCCAGTACTTC. This sequence encodes CAWRSGQGGRETQYF.

This clonotype was counted at least ten times. The V gene is TRBV7-2, the J gene TRBJ1-1, with 9 bases identical to TRBD1. The CDR3 covers 14 residues. Germline V lookup: CDR1 SGHTA, CDR2 FQGNSA. J gave up 6 bases and V 4 bases, and 6 bases lay outside the gene matches. CDR3 sequence: CASSWGDRAPEAFF. CDR3 DNA: TGTGCCAGCAGCTGGGGGGACAGGGCCCCTGAAGCTTTCTTT.

This clonotype was observed at least ten times. This chain joins TRBV6-1 and TRBJ1-5, with D possibly matching TRBD1 (6 bases). Germline CDR1 and CDR2: MNHNS and SASEGT. The CDR3 spans 14 residues. Between the trimmed V and J ends, which lost 6 bases and 9 bases, there was a span of 18 bases. CDR3 amino acids: CASRGRTDRGPQHF. The CDR3 DNA reads as TGTGCCAGCAGAGGTAGGACAGACCGAGGGCCCCAGCATTTT.

The sample holds many counts of this clonotype. A much larger clonotype is one base distant, so this may be a read error. The chain joins TRBV6-1 to TRBJ2-5; D is ambiguous. This CDR3 is 16 amino acids long. Germline V gene lookup returns CDR1 MNHNS and CDR2 SASEGT. The CDR3, as DNA: TGTGGCAGCAGACCAATTAATTCAGAGTACCAAGAGACCCAGTACTTC. Translation gives CGSRPINSEYQETQYF.

This clonotype was picked up many times. J is TRBJ2-7 and V is TRBV4-2; 8 bases match TRBD2. The CDR3 is 14 residues long. CDR1 LGHNA and CDR2 YNFKEQ come from the germline V gene. The V gene end was trimmed by 4 bases and the J gene end by 3 bases; junction bases not matched to a gene: 5. The CDR3 region has the DNA TGTGCCAGCAGCCGACAAGCGGGGGTCTACGAGCAGTACTTC. Translation gives CASSRQAGVYEQYF.

This chain links TRBV15 with TRBJ1-5, with TRBD1 as a possible D gene (5 bases). The CDR3 loop spans 13 amino acids. V was pared by 7 bases and J by 4 bases, with 11 bases between. Germline V gives CDR1 LNHNV, CDR2 YYDKDF (reference sequence). The CDR3 DNA is TGTGCCACCACTACAGAGGGGAATCAGCCCCAGCATTTT. Translating it yields CATTTEGNQPQHF.

This clonotype was seen at least ten times. The rearrangement uses TRBV3-1 and TRBJ2-7; 9 nucleotides line up with TRBD2. CDR1 is LGHDT, CDR2 YNNKEL, per germline (reference sequence). V shed 4 bases and J 6 bases; nucleotides not matched to a gene: 7. This CDR3 spans 14 amino acids. Written as DNA, the CDR3 is TGTGCCAGCAGCCGTAGCGGGAGAGCAGGCGAGCAGTACTTC. It translates to CASSRSGRAGEQYF.